Sequencing of this TCR beta chain was carried out in a study of shared clonotypes between healthy human individuals. The CDR3 totals 14 residues. This clone was seen more than once but under ten times. HIV-negative, healthy adults without recent acute infections or vaccinations were the donors. Profiled with immunoSEQ multiplex PCR; TCRdb holds only in-frame clones, not every one. Seen here are fewer than 650,000 clones, roughly four fifths observed once, and the top ten hold under 15%. V usage is TRBV21-1 and J usage is TRBJ1-4. TRBV21-1 is labeled a pseudogene. The TCR was taken from a woman in her thirties or forties in good health. Some clones in this sample may be carry-over from other donors' samples. Material: PBMCs. The CDR3 sequence: CASSKCVFNEKLFF. The CDR3 region has the DNA TGTGCCAGCAGCAAATGCGTTTTTAATGAAAAACTGTTTTTT.